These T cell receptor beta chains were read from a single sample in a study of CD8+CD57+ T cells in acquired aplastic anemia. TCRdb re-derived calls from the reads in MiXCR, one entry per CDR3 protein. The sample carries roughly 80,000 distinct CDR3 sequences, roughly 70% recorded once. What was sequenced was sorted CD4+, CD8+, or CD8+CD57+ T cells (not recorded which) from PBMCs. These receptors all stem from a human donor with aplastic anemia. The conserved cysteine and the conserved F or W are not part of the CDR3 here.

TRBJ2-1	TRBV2	ASEGHGKDNEQF
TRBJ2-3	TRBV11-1	ASSSVEVHTDTQY
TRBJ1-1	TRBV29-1	SVEEGIDTEAF
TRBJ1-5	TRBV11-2	ASSSEVGQINQPQH
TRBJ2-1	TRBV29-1	SAKTSDYNEQF
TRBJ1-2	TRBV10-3	AIRGPRVSDGYT
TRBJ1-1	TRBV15	ATRGGGRNTEAF
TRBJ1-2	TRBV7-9	ASSLGQGANYGYT
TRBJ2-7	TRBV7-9	ASSLRSGSDYEQY
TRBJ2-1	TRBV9	ASSVVISGSMNEQF
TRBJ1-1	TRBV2	ASIGRTNTEAF
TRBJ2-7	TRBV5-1	ASSRSWGASYEQY
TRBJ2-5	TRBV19	ASNGGGTGQETQY
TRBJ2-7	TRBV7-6	ASSLYEGYEQY
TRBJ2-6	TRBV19	ASNQGAGANVLT
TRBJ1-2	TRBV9	ASSVTGGTYGYT
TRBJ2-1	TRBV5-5	ASSWATGVNEQF
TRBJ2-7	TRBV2	ASSERAAREQY
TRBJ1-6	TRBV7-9	ASSSGQGNNSPLH
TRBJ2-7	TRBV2	ASSWTSGTYEQY
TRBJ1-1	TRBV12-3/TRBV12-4	ASSLTGGIAEAF
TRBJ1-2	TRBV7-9	ASSLGAGARAGYT
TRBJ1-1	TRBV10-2	ASKTRGNTEAF
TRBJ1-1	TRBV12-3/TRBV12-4	ASRLGTEAF
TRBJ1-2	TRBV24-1	ATSEHHRGLNYGYT
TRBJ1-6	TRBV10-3	ASAGTVSSPLH
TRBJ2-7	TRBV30	AWSFASGITYEQY
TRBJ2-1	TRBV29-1	SVRTGGSEQF
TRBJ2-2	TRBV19	ASSTDRYTGELF
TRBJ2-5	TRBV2	ASSEHQYQETQY
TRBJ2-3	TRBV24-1	ATSDPQGAGDTQY
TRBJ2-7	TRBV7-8	ASSLAVNEQY
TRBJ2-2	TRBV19	ASRTGYPRGPGELF
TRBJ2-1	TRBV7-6	ASSLVASGRTPTTEQF
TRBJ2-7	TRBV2	ASSEEGTPQDEQY
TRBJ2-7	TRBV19	ASSKGEPSYEQY
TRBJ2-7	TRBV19	ASARTASLREQY
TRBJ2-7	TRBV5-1	ASSPTPDYTNSYEQY
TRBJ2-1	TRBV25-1	ASSEYATGPNEQF
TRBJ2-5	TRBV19	ASSISRRETQY
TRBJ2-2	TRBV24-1	ATSDSGTSGTGELF
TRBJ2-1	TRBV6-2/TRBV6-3	ASSYSSSGRATYNEQF
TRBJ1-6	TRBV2	ASSHDRADNSPLH
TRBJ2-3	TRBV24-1	ATSSTGSDTQY
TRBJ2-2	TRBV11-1	ASSFRGTVRTGELF
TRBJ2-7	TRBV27	ASSWGQGQDEQY
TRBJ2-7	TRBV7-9	ASSLVGNSGFSYEQY
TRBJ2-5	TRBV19	ASASGGIQETQY
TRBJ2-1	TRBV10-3	ATSDFGYNEQF
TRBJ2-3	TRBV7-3	ASSKQYSTDTQY
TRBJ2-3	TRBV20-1	SARDLRLAGDETDTQY
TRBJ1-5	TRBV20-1	SASWSQISNQPQH
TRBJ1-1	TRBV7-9	ASSLGRNTEAF
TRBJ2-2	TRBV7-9	ASSLVMGTGELF
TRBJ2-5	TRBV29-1	SGRWSGRARETQY